The clone carrying this T cell receptor beta chain has a count of ten or more. The sample is drawn from a study of T-cell memory formation after mild COVID-19. For the study at large: Largely donor-specific sequence clusters came from two donors.

The germline V and J ends were trimmed by 4 bases and 5 bases, with 11 bases remaining between them. The CDR3 consists of 12 residues. Germline CDR1 SQVTM, CDR2 ANQGSEA. Constant-segment primers and 5'RACE yielded cDNA libraries for TCR alpha and TCR beta, each carrying sample barcodes and UMIs. MiXCR, applied by TCRdb to the 5' RACE reads, yields one record per CDR3 protein. Of more than 100,000 distinct CDR3 sequences in the sample, less than 6.5% were seen once. The V gene is TRBV29-1, the J gene TRBJ2-5; D is unclear. Sequencing used PBMCs or a T cell subset sorted from them (not recorded which). The receptor was derived from an adult woman who had mild COVID-19 (a few samples of this study predate the infection). Cell type and time point are not known. The CDR3 sequence is CSVAFKLETQYF. The CDR3, as DNA: TGCAGCGTTGCATTTAAGTTGGAGACCCAGTACTTC.